The 23 T cell receptor beta chains below come from one sample, sequenced in a study of CD8 T cells in Susac syndrome. RNA totalling 0.5 to 1 ug underwent reverse transcription with random hexamers. TCRdb reanalysed the immunoSEQ multiplex PCR reads using MiXCR and keeps one entry per CDR3 protein. The data hold some 300,000 distinct CDR3 sequences, with approximately 89% observed a single time. Sequencing was performed on CD8+ T cells from PBMCs. The receptors derive from a human donor with multiple sclerosis.

This chain links TRBV28 with TRBJ2-1; tentatively, D is TRBD2 (10 bases). Deletions cut 5 bases from V and 0 bases from J, with 23 bases between. CDR1 MDHEN and CDR2 SYDVKM come from the germline V gene. The CDR3 length is 19 residues. CDR3 region: CASSTTGGLAPSSYNEQFF. CDR3 DNA sequence: TGTGCCAGCAGTACGACAGGGGGACTAGCGCCGAGCTCCTACAATGAGCAGTTCTTC.

This clonotype showed up just once. The V call is TRBV15, the J call TRBJ2-3; D call uncertain. Germline V gives CDR1 LNHNV, CDR2 YYDKDF (reference sequence). Trimming pared 8 bases from V and 0 bases from J, leaving 12 bases between. The CDR3 has 14 residues. In nucleotides, the CDR3 is TGTGCCACCGAGTCCGGAGTTAGCACAGATACGCAGTATTTT. Amino acid sequence: CATESGVSTDTQYF.

The gene calls are TRBV6-2 or TRBV6-3 and TRBJ2-1; 8 bases are shared with TRBD2. CDR1 MNHEY and CDR2 SVGEGT come from the germline V gene. Germline trimming cut 8 bases from V and 5 bases from J; bases unmatched to any gene: 5. The CDR3 has 13 residues. The DNA of the CDR3 is TGTGCCAGCGGAGCGGGGGAGAACAATGAGCAGTTCTTC. Its translation is CASGAGENNEQFF.

This sequence joins TRBV9 and TRBJ2-5; 7 bases line up with TRBD2. V lost 3 bases to trimming and J lost 5 bases; unmatched junction nucleotides: 4. The CDR3 spans 13 residues. Germline V gene data show CDR1 as SGDLS and CDR2 as YYNGEE. The DNA of the CDR3 is TGTGCCAGCAGCGCTAGCGGTTCGGAGACCCAGTACTTC. Encoded protein: CASSASGSETQYF.

V usage is TRBV18 and J usage is TRBJ2-7; 10 bases fit TRBD2. V shed 6 bases, J shed 2 bases, and the junction held 7 bases outside the gene matches. The CDR3 loop spans 15 amino acids. In germline, CDR1 is KGHSH, CDR2 LQKENI. Here the CDR3 reads CASSLGTSDPYEQYF. In DNA form, the CDR3 reads TGTGCCAGCTCCCTCGGGACTAGCGACCCCTACGAGCAGTACTTC. Filled out from reference TRBV18 and TRBJ2-7, the complete variable domain reads NAGVMQNPRHLVRRRGQEARLRCSPMKGHSHVYWYRQLPEEGLKFMVYLQKENIIDESGMPKERFSAEFPKEGPSILRIQQVVRGDSAAYFCASSLGTSDPYEQYFGPGTRLTVT.

This clonotype appeared once. The chain uses TRBV7-2 and TRBJ2-7; D possibly uses TRBD1 or TRBD2 (5 bases each). This CDR3 is 14 amino acids long. The germline gives CDR1 SGHTA, CDR2 FQGNSA. Trimming took 1 base from V and 4 from J, leaving 11 bases between them. The CDR3 loop reads CASSLGGNGYEQYF. The CDR3, as DNA: TGTGCCAGCAGCTTAGGGGGGAACGGATACGAGCAGTACTTC.

A few counts support this clonotype. The V call is TRBV2, the J call TRBJ2-2; a possible D gene is TRBD1 (5 bases). This CDR3 has 13 residues. Looked up from germline, CDR1 is SNHLY and CDR2 is FYNNEI. V lost 4 bases and J 3 bases, leaving 6 bases between the germline ends. CDR3 DNA sequence: TGTGCCAGCAGTGGACAGTACACCGGGGAGCTGTTTTTT. It yields the protein CASSGQYTGELFF. Complete variable domain (other parts from reference TRBV2 and TRBJ2-2): EPEVTQTPSHQVTQMGQEVILRCVPISNHLYFYWYRQILGQKVEFLVSFYNNEISEKSEIFDDQFSVERPDGSNFTLKIRSTKLEDSAMYFCASSGQYTGELFFGEGSRLTVL.

V is TRBV27 and J is TRBJ2-7; the D is unclear. V was clipped by 8 bases and J by 1 base, with 12 bases between them. The CDR3 spans 13 residues. CDR1 MNHEY and CDR2 SMNVEV come from the germline V gene (reference sequence). CDR3 region: CASGLSASYEQYF. CDR3 sequence (DNA): TGTGCCAGCGGCCTCAGCGCATCCTACGAGCAGTACTTC.

The chain recombines TRBV28 with TRBJ1-5, with TRBD1 matching 8 bases. CDR1 and CDR2 from the germline V gene are MDHEN and SYDVKM. Trimming at V came to 4 bases and at J to 0 bases, leaving 5 bases not matched to a gene. The CDR3 is 16 residues long. CDR3 protein: CASSSRTGHSNQPQHF. The CDR3 DNA reads TGTGCCAGCAGTTCCCGGACAGGGCATAGCAATCAGCCCCAGCATTTT. Full variable domain (outside the CDR3, taken from reference TRBV28 and TRBJ1-5): DVKVTQSSRYLVKRTGEKVFLECVQDMDHENMFWYRQDPGLGLRLIYFSYDVKMKEKGDIPEGYSVSREKKERFSLILESASTNQTSMYLCASSSRTGHSNQPQHFGDGTRLSIL.

The rearrangement uses TRBV30 and TRBJ2-1, with TRBD2 matching over 12 bases. The CDR3 sequence is 15 residues long. Germline V lookup: CDR1 GTSNPN, CDR2 SVGIG (reference sequence). The V segment lost 0 bases and the J segment 4 bases; nucleotides outside the gene matches: 1. The CDR3 reads CAWSVLAGGYNEQFF. The CDR3 DNA reads TGTGCCTGGAGTGTACTAGCGGGGGGTTACAATGAGCAGTTCTTC.

This clonotype came up once. The V gene is TRBV2, the J gene TRBJ1-1; no clear D. V gave up 2 bases and J gave up 3 bases, with 13 bases separating them. The CDR3 length is 15 residues. Germline V gene lookup returns CDR1 SNHLY and CDR2 FYNNEI. The CDR3 DNA is TGTGCCAGCAGTGAACCTAGCCGGTTTTACACTGAAGCTTTCTTT. Its protein product is CASSEPSRFYTEAFF.

The genes are TRBV18 and TRBJ2-7; TRBD2 might be the D (6 bases). The CDR3 contains 13 residues. Trimming took off 3 bases at V and 5 bases at J, with 11 bases between the two ends. CDR1 and CDR2 (germline): KGHSH, LQKENI. The CDR3 bases are TGTGCCAGCTCACCGGGACTCGACCACGAGCAGTACTTC. Its protein is CASSPGLDHEQYF.

The chain links TRBV10-3 to TRBJ2-7, with D possibly called TRBD1 or TRBD2 (5 bases each). Germline V gene sequence: CDR1 ENHRY, CDR2 SYGVKD. The germline V and J ends were trimmed by 0 bases and 2 bases, with 26 bases remaining between them. The CDR3 spans 20 residues. This CDR3 reads CAISESGEGAARAAPYEQYF. CDR3 bases: TGTGCCATCAGTGAGTCCGGGGAAGGGGCAGCTCGAGCCGCTCCCTACGAGCAGTACTTC.

V gene TRBV15 combines with J gene TRBJ2-6; D unresolved. CDR1 LNHNV and CDR2 YYDKDF come from the germline V gene (reference sequence). CDR3 size: 15 residues. V was pared by 3 bases and J by 4 bases, with 10 bases between. The DNA of the CDR3 is TGTGCCACCAGCAGTTCGGATGGCGGGGCCAACGTCCTGACTTTC. This sequence encodes CATSSSDGGANVLTF.

This clonotype showed up just a few times. V usage is TRBV11-1 and J usage is TRBJ1-6; the D is unclear. Per the germline V gene, CDR1 is SGHAT and CDR2 is FQDESV (reference sequence). The CDR3 has 14 residues. V lost 2 bases and J 9 bases, leaving 11 bases between the germline ends. CDR3 amino acids: CASSLSMEGSPLHF. The CDR3 coding sequence is TGTGCCAGCAGCTTATCAATGGAGGGTTCACCCCTCCACTTT.

V gene TRBV20-1 combines with J gene TRBJ2-7, with TRBD1 as a possible D gene (6 bases). The CDR3 is made up of 15 amino acids. V dropped 4 bases and J dropped 7 bases, with 23 bases sitting between them. In germline, CDR1 is DFQATT, CDR2 SNEGSKA (reference sequence). The CDR3 spells CSAKGTLSGYGEQYF. The CDR3 DNA reads as TGCAGTGCTAAAGGGACACTCTCGGGATATGGGGAGCAGTACTTC.

The genes are TRBV30 and TRBJ2-6; no firm D call. CDR3 length: 14 amino acids. Trimming removed 5 bases at V and 0 bases at J, with 8 bases between. Germline-derived CDR1 and CDR2 are GTSNPN and SVGIG (reference sequence). CDR3 sequence: CAWSLYSGANVLTF. The CDR3 DNA reads TGTGCCTGGTCGCTCTACTCTGGGGCCAACGTCCTGACTTTC.

The gene calls are TRBV5-4 and TRBJ1-4; D unresolved. Germline values: CDR1 SGHNT, CDR2 YYREEE (reference sequence). Trimming stripped 4 bases from V and 3 bases from J, with 10 bases between. The CDR3 is made up of 14 amino acids. The CDR3 sequence is CASSPGGPNEKLFF. CDR3 bases: TGTGCCAGCAGCCCCGGCGGTCCTAATGAAAAACTGTTTTTT.

The CDR3 loop is CASSVGGRLDGYTF. The CDR3 bases are TGTGCCAGCAGCGTGGGGGGGCGCTTGGATGGCTACACCTTC. The genes are TRBV9 and TRBJ1-2; the D gene is possibly TRBD1 (6 bases). Germline lookup yields CDR1 SGDLS and CDR2 YYNGEE. V dropped 2 bases and J dropped 6 bases, with 14 bases sitting between them. There are 14 residues in the CDR3.

This clonotype was seen a single time. This chain links TRBV5-4 with TRBJ2-1; D is unresolved. This CDR3 comprises 15 residues. The V end lost 10 bases, the J end lost 0 bases, and 17 bases lay between the germline ends. Germline V gives CDR1 SGHNT, CDR2 YYREEE (reference sequence). The CDR3 DNA follows: TGTGCCCCCGGCCTGATGGGCGGCTCCTACAATGAGCAGTTCTTC. Translation gives CAPGLMGGSYNEQFF. Looking up the rest from reference TRBV5-4 and TRBJ2-1 gives the full variable domain: ETGVTQSPTHLIKTRGQQVTLRCSSQSGHNTVSWYQQALGQGPQFIFQYYREEENGRGNFPPRFSGLQFPNYSSELNVNALELDDSALYLCAPGLMGGSYNEQFFGPGTRLTVL.

The CDR3 DNA is TGCAGTGCTAGAGGGATAAATTACAATGAGCAGTTCTTC. Translation: CSARGINYNEQFF. The chain couples TRBV20-1 to TRBJ2-1; D gene uncertain. Germline loops: CDR1 DFQATT, CDR2 SNEGSKA (reference sequence). V was clipped by 1 base and J by 4 bases, with 8 bases between them. The CDR3 contains 13 residues.

The CDR3 here is CASSLSVLGYEQYF. The CDR3 coding sequence is TGTGCCAGCAGTTTAAGTGTCTTAGGCTACGAGCAGTACTTC. The chain combines TRBV27 with TRBJ2-7; D gene unclear. The CDR3 length is 14 residues. V was shortened by 2 bases and J by 3 bases, with 11 bases between the two germline ends. The germline V gene has CDR1 MNHEY and CDR2 SMNVEV (reference sequence).

In this sample, this clonotype turned up a few times. One end of the junction fails to match germline, which may point to a read error. The gene calls are TRBV6-5 and TRBJ2-5; no definite D call. The CDR3 contains 14 residues. CDR1 is MNHEY, CDR2 SVGAGI, per germline. CDR3 amino acids: CASSSPSAGHEQYF. The CDR3 DNA sequence: TGTGCCAGCAGTTCACCGTCGGCAGGCCACGAGCAGTACTTT.